This T cell receptor (beta chain) comes out of a study of CD8 T cells in Susac syndrome. Sequencing targeted TCR beta in blood CD8+ and CD4+ T cells. The study used treatment-naive patients who had stable or active relapsing-remitting disease as multiple sclerosis controls. Purification of the CD8+ and CD4+ T cells relied on negative isolation, and TEMRA cells underwent FACS enrichment. Roughly 0.45 to 1 ug RNA was reverse transcribed with random hexamers. Amplification of TCR beta CDR3 spanned 54 Vbeta and 13 Jbeta via immunoSEQ multiplex PCR. TCRdb itself ran the immunoSEQ multiplex PCR reads through MiXCR, one entry per CDR3 protein. The data show about 300,000 distinct CDR3 sequences, under 95% seen once. Trimming took off 1 base at V and 6 bases at J, with 19 bases between the two ends. Germline assignment: CDR1 LGHNA and CDR2 YSLEER. The CDR3 contains 17 residues. This clonotype was detected once.

The chain links TRBV4-3 to TRBJ2-1; a possible D gene is TRBD2 (6 bases). The receptor was derived from a human donor with multiple sclerosis. The material sequenced was CD4+ T cells from PBMCs. The CDR3 nucleotides read TGCGCCAGCAGCCAAGGTGGAGGGCGGGTGAGGTTCAATGAGCAGTTCTTC. Encoded protein: CASSQGGGRVRFNEQFF.